These 25 T cell receptor beta chains originate from one sample sequenced in a study of cytotoxic CD8 clonotypes in ibrutinib-treated CLL. Clones were read by immunoSEQ multiplex PCR, and TCRdb kept only the in-frame ones, dropping some. The sample carries approximately 200,000 clones, about 72% recorded once. This specimen was PBMCs, taken after 24 months of ibrutinib treatment. These receptors originate from a human donor with chronic lymphocytic leukemia.

In its sample, this clone was seen a few times. The V and J genes are TRBV5-4 and TRBJ2-1, with D possibly being TRBD1 (5 bases). Germline CDR1 SGHNT, CDR2 YYREEE (reference sequence). The CDR3 has 12 amino acids. The V and J ends lost 5 bases and 9 bases respectively, with 12 bases between them. CDR3 coding DNA: TGTGCCAGCAGTCATGCTGGGGCTGAGCAGTTCTTC. Translating it yields CASSHAGAEQFF.

This chain links TRBV9 with TRBJ2-7, with a weak D call TRBD2 (6 bases). Germline V gives CDR1 SGDLS, CDR2 YYNGEE. Trimming cost V 4 bases and J 6 bases, with 11 bases left between them. This CDR3 region has 12 residues. CDR3: CASSPGGSEQYF. The CDR3 DNA reads TGTGCCAGCAGCCCCGGGGGTTCCGAGCAGTACTTC.

The rearrangement links TRBV5-6 to TRBJ2-7, with a possible D match to TRBD2 (6 bases). Germline CDR1 SGHDT, CDR2 YYEEEE. V lost 0 bases, J lost 4 bases, and 17 bases lay in between. CDR3 length: 16 residues. The DNA for the CDR3 is TGTGCCAGCAGCTTGGATTTTGCGGGATCTCGGTACGAGCAGTACTTC. Translation: CASSLDFAGSRYEQYF.

The genes are TRBV19 and TRBJ2-7, with 8 bases lining up with TRBD1. CDR3 size: 14 residues. The germline V gene has CDR1 LNHDA and CDR2 SQIVND (reference sequence). V shed 4 bases, J shed 2 bases, and the junction held 4 bases outside the gene matches. CDR3: CASSRRQGTYEQYF. The CDR3 DNA sequence: TGTGCCAGTAGTAGACGACAGGGGACCTACGAGCAGTACTTC.

As DNA, the CDR3 is TGCAGCGCCGGAGGGGGAAGGAGCTCTGAAGCTTTCTTT. The encoded protein is CSAGGGRSSEAFF. The genes are TRBV29-1 and TRBJ1-1; tentative D call: TRBD1 (6 bases). Germline-derived CDR1 and CDR2 are SQVTM and ANQGSEA. The CDR3 has 13 amino acids. Trimming took off 7 bases at V and 6 bases at J, with 18 bases between the two ends.

The CDR3 DNA follows: TGCGCCAGCAGCTTGGATGGCAGGGTTTCTTTAGAGACCCAGTACTTC. It encodes CASSLDGRVSLETQYF. The rearrangement uses TRBV5-1 and TRBJ2-5, with D possibly TRBD1 on 5 matching bases. Germline-derived CDR1 and CDR2 are SGHRS and YFSETQ. This CDR3 spans 16 amino acids. The germline V and J ends were trimmed by 0 bases and 4 bases, with 16 bases remaining between them.

In this sample, this clone turned up once. The CDR3 here is CASSPWDRSYEQYF. DNA of the CDR3: TGTGCCAGCAGCCCTTGGGACCGCTCCTACGAGCAGTACTTC. The gene calls are TRBV11-2 and TRBJ2-7; perhaps D is TRBD1 or TRBD2 (5 bases each). There are 14 residues in the CDR3. Trimming left V 5 bases short and J 0 bases short, with 11 bases between. In germline, CDR1 is SGHAT, CDR2 FQNNGV. Using reference TRBV11-2 and TRBJ2-7 for the parts outside the CDR3, the full variable domain is EAGVAQSPRYKIIEKRQSVAFWCNPISGHATLYWYQQILGQGPKLLIQFQNNGVVDDSQLPKDRFSAERLKGVDSTLKIQPAKLEDSAVYLCASSPWDRSYEQYFGPGTRLTVT.

The chain combines TRBV27 with TRBJ2-3; TRBD2 is a possible D gene (5 bases). Germline CDR1 MNHEY, CDR2 SMNVEV (reference sequence). V dropped 5 bases and J dropped 3 bases, with 12 bases sitting between them. CDR3 length: 14 amino acids. In nucleotides, the CDR3 is TGTGCCAGCAGTATCACCCGACTAACAGATACGCAGTATTTT. Translating gives CASSITRLTDTQYF.

CDR3 in DNA: TGTGCCAGCAGTTTAAGGGCGGCTTCTACCGGGGAGCTGTTTTTT. Its translation is CASSLRAASTGELFF. The chain employs TRBV27 and TRBJ2-2, with D hard to call. The germline gives CDR1 MNHEY, CDR2 SMNVEV (reference sequence). V shed 2 bases and J shed 5 bases, with 12 bases lying between them. The CDR3 totals 15 residues.

The gene calls are TRBV6-1 and TRBJ1-2; perhaps TRBD1 as D (5 bases). The CDR3 is 12 amino acids. Looked up from germline, CDR1 is MNHNS and CDR2 is SASEGT. With 8 bases removed from V and 4 bases from J, the gap between germline ends came to 11 bases. As DNA, the CDR3 is TGTGCCAGCGTCAGGGAGGGCTATGGCTACACCTTC. Translation: CASVREGYGYTF.

The rearrangement uses TRBV5-1 and TRBJ2-7; D uncertain. The V and J ends lost 5 bases and 2 bases respectively, with 11 bases between them. The CDR3 runs to 13 residues. CDR1 SGHRS and CDR2 YFSETQ come from the germline V gene. The CDR3, as DNA: TGCGCCAGCAGTAACAGTTATACCTACGAGCAGTACTTC. Protein product: CASSNSYTYEQYF.

The rearrangement uses TRBV30 and TRBJ1-5; D gene unclear. The CDR3 is 14 amino acids. Per the germline V gene, CDR1 is GTSNPN and CDR2 is SVGIG (reference sequence). V lost 2 bases, J lost 7 bases, and 15 bases lay in between. The CDR3 bases are TGTGCCTGGAGTCCCCGCTCATTCGGGCAGCCCCAGCATTTT. Protein product: CAWSPRSFGQPQHF.

V is TRBV7-9 and J is TRBJ2-7, with D possibly being TRBD1 or TRBD2 (5 bases each). This CDR3 comprises 15 residues. V was pared by 5 bases and J by 4 bases, with 18 bases between. Germline CDR1 and CDR2: SEHNR and FQNEAQ (reference sequence). CDR3 DNA: TGTGCCAGCAGCCCACCTGAGAAGGGGACGTACGAGCAGTACTTC. Amino acids: CASSPPEKGTYEQYF.

The chain uses TRBV9 and TRBJ2-1; 8 nucleotides match TRBD1. Germline V lookup: CDR1 SGDLS, CDR2 YYNGEE. The CDR3 extends over 15 amino acids. The junction had 2 bases not matched to a gene; V was cut back by 0 bases and J by 3 bases. The CDR3 DNA reads TGTGCCAGCAGCGTAGACAGGGGGGACTACAATGAGCAGTTCTTC. Translated, it gives CASSVDRGDYNEQFF. Full variable domain (remainder filled in from reference TRBV9 and TRBJ2-1): DSGVTQTPKHLITATGQRVTLRCSPRSGDLSVYWYQQSLDQGLQFLIQYYNGEERAKGNILERFSAQQFPDLHSELNLSSLELGDSALYFCASSVDRGDYNEQFFGPGTRLTVL.

V and J are TRBV4-1 and TRBJ1-2, with unresolved D. The germline V gene has CDR1 MGHRA and CDR2 YSYEKL. V shed 0 bases and J shed 5 bases, with 16 bases lying between them. The CDR3 sequence is 16 residues long. DNA of the CDR3: TGCGCCAGCAGCCAAGATCTTTGGGGAATGGGATATGGCTACACCTTC. Protein product: CASSQDLWGMGYGYTF.

The J gene is TRBJ1-1, the V gene TRBV29-1; D is unclear. The ends were cut back, 5 bases at V and 0 bases at J, with 4 bases in the middle. This CDR3 region has 11 residues. Germline CDR1 SQVTM, CDR2 ANQGSEA. This CDR3 reads CSVHLNTEAFF. The CDR3 nucleotides are TGCAGCGTTCACCTGAACACTGAAGCTTTCTTT.

CDR3 protein: CASSQAISGSKNIQYF. In nucleotides, the CDR3 is TGCGCCAGCAGCCAAGCAATTAGCGGGTCCAAAAACATTCAGTACTTC. The V gene is TRBV4-1, the J gene TRBJ2-4, with 7 bases aligning to TRBD2. Germline trimming cut 1 base from V and 2 bases from J; bases unmatched to any gene: 5. Germline loops: CDR1 MGHRA, CDR2 YSYEKL. This CDR3 is 16 amino acids long.

The V and J genes are TRBV5-6 and TRBJ1-2; no reliable D call. This CDR3 comprises 15 residues. V dropped 4 bases and J dropped 2 bases, with 15 bases sitting between them. Germline CDR1 reads SGHDT; CDR2 reads YYEEEE. CDR3 protein: CASSLLLGQNYGYTF. The CDR3 DNA reads as TGTGCCAGCAGCCTACTCCTGGGTCAGAACTATGGCTACACCTTC.

The V and J genes are TRBV25-1 and TRBJ2-1; tentatively, D is TRBD2 (5 bases). The CDR3 sequence is 12 residues long. The V and J ends lost 3 bases and 16 bases respectively, with 16 bases between them. Germline CDR1 and CDR2: MGHDK and SYGVNS. The CDR3 DNA is TGTGCCAGCAGTGACCAAGCGGCGGCGGATTTCTTC. This encodes CASSDQAAADFF. Variable domain in full (rest from reference TRBV25-1 and TRBJ2-1): EADIYQTPRYLVIGTGKKITLECSQTMGHDKMYWYQQDPGMELHLIHYSYGVNSTEKGDLSSESTVSRIRTEHFPLTLESARPSHTSQYLCASSDQAAADFFGPGTRLTVL.

The chain has TRBV15 and TRBJ1-1; D remains ambiguous. V shed 0 bases and J shed 4 bases, with 12 bases lying between them. CDR1 is LNHNV and CDR2 is YYDKDF in the germline V gene (reference sequence). This CDR3 spans 15 amino acids. The DNA of the CDR3 is TGTGCCACCAGCAGAGATTTAGTCAGGAGCACTGAAGCTTTCTTT. It specifies CATSRDLVRSTEAFF.

The chain has TRBV28 and TRBJ1-4; the D gene is possibly TRBD1 (5 bases). Trimming pared 6 bases from V and 2 bases from J, leaving 16 bases between. Germline V gene lookup returns CDR1 MDHEN and CDR2 SYDVKM. The CDR3 is 16 amino acids. The CDR3 nucleotides read TGTGCCAGCAGCCAAGAAGCAGGGAGGACTAATGAAAAACTGTTTTTT. Its translation: CASSQEAGRTNEKLFF.

This chain connects TRBV9 to TRBJ2-1, with 10 bases identical to TRBD2. Germline CDR1 reads SGDLS; CDR2 reads YYNGEE. CDR3 length: 16 residues. The ends lost 3 bases at V and 6 bases at J; junction bases unmatched: 9. The CDR3 spells CASSGGGTSVSNEQFF. The CDR3 coding sequence is TGTGCCAGCAGCGGTGGCGGGACTAGCGTAAGCAATGAGCAGTTCTTC.

The V call is TRBV2, the J call TRBJ2-7; no clear D gene. Germline CDR1 and CDR2: SNHLY and FYNNEI. The CDR3 contains 14 residues. V lost 5 bases and J 3 bases, leaving 14 bases between the germline ends. The CDR3 region has the DNA TGTGCCAGCAGTATGCTCAGGACGGGCTACGAGCAGTACTTC. Its protein is CASSMLRTGYEQYF.

The J gene is TRBJ1-4, the V gene TRBV7-9, with 8 bases that match TRBD1. The CDR3 spans 12 residues. The V segment lost 5 bases and the J segment 15 bases; nucleotides outside the gene matches: 8. Per germline, CDR1 SEHNR and CDR2 FQNEAQ (reference sequence). The CDR3 is CASSTQGATVFF. CDR3 nucleotides: TGTGCCAGCAGCACGCAGGGGGCGACGGTGTTTTTT.

This chain uses TRBV7-6 with TRBJ1-2, with unresolved D. The V gene's germline CDR1 is SGHVS and CDR2 FNYEAQ. Deletions cut 5 bases from V and 4 bases from J, with 14 bases between. CDR3 size: 14 residues. In DNA form, the CDR3 reads TGTGCCAGCAGCCCACTATACGGGCCCTATGGCTACACCTTC. It translates to CASSPLYGPYGYTF.